Below are 3 T cell receptor beta chains sequenced from a single sample in a study of shared clonotypes between healthy human individuals (dated by TCRdb to 2020 to 2021). The library was built by means of the immunoSEQ multiplex PCR assay. The table comes from immuneACCESS by way of TCRdb, which keeps in-frame sequences with V and J called. Part of the clones is missing from these tables; in studies checked, under half for an unresolved V gene and the rest for unknown reasons. This sample is represented by more than 1,200,000 clones; 98% of them were singletons. The ten largest clones add up to 0.36% of the sample. The material sequenced was naive CD4+ T cells sorted from blood. The cell subset or site label, as the study defines it: CD45RA+ positively selected. Every receptor here comes from a man aged 30-40 years in good health.

The chain recombines TRBV6-1 with TRBJ2-1; the D gene could be TRBD1 or TRBD2 (5 bases each). V dropped 1 base and J dropped 8 bases, with 15 bases sitting between them. The CDR3 consists of 15 residues. Germline CDR1 MNHNS, CDR2 SASEGT. The CDR3 loop reads CASSEGDLPTDEQFF. The CDR3 DNA sequence: TGTGCCAGCAGTGAAGGGGACCTCCCCACGGATGAGCAGTTCTTC.

The chain has TRBV29-1 and TRBJ2-1, with 10 bases identical to TRBD1. V dropped 5 bases and J dropped 9; count of bases not matched to a gene: 4. The CDR3 is made up of 12 amino acids. The V gene's germline CDR1 is SQVTM and CDR2 ANQGSEA. CDR3 region: CSVRQGAIEQFF. The CDR3, as DNA: TGCAGCGTTCGACAGGGGGCAATTGAGCAGTTCTTC.

The V gene is TRBV11-2, the J gene TRBJ2-2; a weak D match, TRBD2 (6 bases). The CDR3 consists of 16 residues. Trimming removed 0 bases from V and 1 base from J, with 9 bases in between. CDR1 is SGHAT, CDR2 FQNNGV, per germline. CDR3 in amino acids: CASSLERGVNTGELFF. CDR3 bases: TGTGCCAGCAGCTTAGAGCGGGGAGTGAACACCGGGGAGCTGTTTTTT.